Listed below are T cell receptor beta chains from one sample, sequenced in a study of liver allograft versus peripheral blood T cells. MiXCR, applied by TCRdb to the reads, yields one record per CDR3 protein. There are 3,000 to 4,000 distinct CDR3 sequences in the sample; around 14% occur only once, and over 4% lies in the top ten. The receptor set was obtained from a human patient who had a liver transplant. Some T cells may arise from the graft donor. The CDR3 runs from the conserved cysteine through the conserved F or W. The D gene is left open where the match is weak. The size entry is marked missing in some rows and otherwise reads once, few, many or a size class.

.,TRBV7-9,medium-sized,TRBJ1-3,TGTGCCAGCAGCCCACCGCAGGCGGGAAACACCATATATTTT,CASSPPQAGNTIYF
TRBD2,TRBV19,medium-sized,TRBJ2-7,TGTGCCAGTAGTAGGGGGCCCCCCGCGGGAGGAGTCCACGAGCAGTACTTC,CASSRGPPAGGVHEQYF
.,TRBV27,medium-sized,TRBJ1-1,TGTGCCAGCAGTTTATTCAGAAGCACTGAAGCTTTCTTT,CASSLFRSTEAFF
TRBD1,TRBV5-5,medium-sized,TRBJ1-2,TGTGCCAGCAGCTTGGCGTCAGGGGGTATTGGCTACACCTTC,CASSLASGGIGYTF
.,TRBV27,medium-sized,TRBJ1-2,TGTGCCAGCAGTTTATATGGGGGGACGGACTATGGCTACACCTTC,CASSLYGGTDYGYTF
.,TRBV19,medium-sized,TRBJ2-5,TGTGCCAGTGGAAGGGCTGGAGGAGAGACCCAGTACTTC,CASGRAGGETQYF
.,TRBV3-1,.,TRBJ1-4,TGTGCCAGCAGTCCTGGGGCAAGCAATGAAAAACTGTTTTTT,CASSPGASNEKLFF
TRBD2,TRBV27,medium-sized,TRBJ2-7,TGTGCCAGCCGCGAGCGGGAGGACCCCTACGAGCAGTACTTC,CASREREDPYEQYF
.,TRBV6-5,medium-sized,TRBJ2-5,TGTGCCAGCAGTCGAGGAAGGTCCAGCCAAGAGACCCAGTACTTC,CASSRGRSSQETQYF
TRBD2,TRBV25-1,.,TRBJ2-7,TGTGCCAGCAGTATATTATACGGGACTAGCTACTACGAGCAGTACTTC,CASSILYGTSYYEQYF
TRBD1,TRBV7-9,medium-sized,TRBJ1-4,TGTGCCAGCAGCTTACAGGGGGCGCGTGAAAAACTGTTTTTT,CASSLQGAREKLFF
TRBD2,TRBV20-1,few,TRBJ2-1,TGCAGTGCTAGCGGGAGGGCTGAGCAGTTCTTC,CSASGRAEQFF
.,TRBV28,medium-sized,TRBJ1-2,TGTGCCAGCAGTTTAACCTACGGCTACACCTTC,CASSLTYGYTF
.,TRBV18,medium-sized,TRBJ2-7,TGTGCCAGCTCACCGCTGCCAGGGGATACCTACGAGCAGTACTTC,CASSPLPGDTYEQYF
.,TRBV4-2,few,TRBJ2-6,TGTGCCAGCAGCCAAGATCCCACCTCTGGGGCCAACGTCCTGACTTTC,CASSQDPTSGANVLTF
TRBD2,TRBV19,many,TRBJ2-7,TGTGCCAGTAGTAGCCCCGGACTAGCGGTCTACGAGCAGTACTTC,CASSSPGLAVYEQYF
.,TRBV7-9,medium-sized,TRBJ2-7,TGTGCCAGCAGCTTACAGGGGTTGAGGGAGCAGTACTTC,CASSLQGLREQYF
.,TRBV11-1,medium-sized,TRBJ2-7,TGTGCCAGCAGCTACGGGGGCGAGCAGTACTTC,CASSYGGEQYF
.,TRBV6-1,medium-sized,TRBJ2-2,TGTGCCAGCAGTGAATCGTTCAGGGTGTCCGGGGAGCTGTTTTTT,CASSESFRVSGELFF
TRBD2,TRBV9,few,TRBJ2-7,TGTGCCAGCAGCCTCGCCTGGCGGGAGGGATTTCGGGAGCAGTACTTC,CASSLAWREGFREQYF
TRBD2,TRBV30,.,TRBJ2-2,TGTGCCTGGAGTCCGACTAGCGACACCGGGGAGCTGTTTTTT,CAWSPTSDTGELFF
TRBD2,TRBV11-2,medium-sized,TRBJ2-3,TGTGCCAGCAGCTTAGTAGCGCGGGGGGGGACCGATACGCAGTATTTT,CASSLVARGGTDTQYF
.,TRBV7-9,medium-sized,TRBJ1-6,TGTGCCAGCAGCTCGGGTCGGCAGAATTCACCCCTCCACTTT,CASSSGRQNSPLHF